These T cell receptor beta chains were read from a single sample in a study of OX40 agonist ivuxolimab in advanced cancers. Sequencing used immunoSEQ multiplex PCR; TCRdb keeps in-frame clones, though not all of them. The sample holds some 83,000 clones; around 86% are singletons and the top ten take under 2.5%. This specimen consisted of CD4+ or CD8+ T cells sorted from blood, obtained in a trial of the OX40 agonist ivuxolimab. These TCRs come from an adult with an advanced solid tumor such as melanoma, head and neck, liver or kidney cancer. The conserved cysteine and the conserved F or W are not part of the CDR3 here. Each record gives: J gene, V gene, clone size, CDR3 protein. Some rows mark clone size as missing; the rest say once, few, many or name a class of expanded clone.

TRBJ1-2 | TRBV29-1 | NA | SVPKGPDRAHGYT
TRBJ1-5 | TRBV28 | NA | ASSSPDSYSNQPQH
TRBJ1-4 | TRBV19 | NA | ASSIGGVLNEKLF
TRBJ2-7 | TRBV30 | NA | AWSERDRGPYEQY
TRBJ1-6 | TRBV4-3 | NA | ASSRIEGLGSPLH
TRBJ1-1 | TRBV6-1 | NA | ASSRLNTEAF
TRBJ2-7 | TRBV9 | NA | ASSSQRGNEQY
TRBJ1-4 | TRBV4-2 | NA | ASSQVGAEKSEKLF
TRBJ1-1 | TRBV30 | once | AWRFVRYTEAF
TRBJ2-5 | TRBV6-1 | NA | ASSEARETQY
TRBJ2-7 | TRBV7-2 | NA | ASSLGLAGYWQY
TRBJ1-2 | TRBV6-4 | NA | ASSDSRQGRRYGYT
TRBJ2-2 | TRBV7-7 | NA | ASSAHRGQGTGELF
TRBJ2-1 | TRBV7-3 | once | ASSSSTGNEQF
TRBJ1-5 | TRBV29-1 | NA | SVALDNSNQPQH
TRBJ2-2 | TRBV7-8 | NA | ASSFQTWPNTGELF
TRBJ1-3 | TRBV30 | NA | AQGLGSISSGNTIY
TRBJ2-1 | TRBV19 | NA | ASSGGRSTGNEQF
TRBJ1-2 | TRBV6-6 | NA | ASSYGTGHYGYT
TRBJ2-7 | TRBV2 | NA | ATSGQGFGEQY
TRBJ2-7 | TRBV5-5 | NA | ASSFAGGSIYEQY
TRBJ1-1 | TRBV6-9 | NA | ASSLLRGEAF
TRBJ2-7 | TRBV7-6 | NA | ASSLLAGTHYEQY